This T cell receptor beta chain appears in the sequencing data of a study of T-cell memory formation after mild COVID-19. Whole-study results and caveats: Among CD4+ contracting clones, most were CM and EM, and CD8+ ones EMRA. Later expanders leaned CD4+, whereas day 15 to 85 contracting clones were balanced CD4/CD8. Memory from before infection featured some responding clones, which suggests cross-reactive memory joined.

This clonotype was counted a few times. The antigen is not known. The trim removed 6 bases at V and 8 bases at J, leaving 9 bases unmatched. CDR3 length: 14 amino acids. Germline V CDR1 and CDR2: SGHTA, FQGNSA. TCRalpha and TCRbeta libraries used 5'RACE with constant-segment primers and UMIs. MiXCR, run by TCRdb on the 5' RACE reads, gives a single entry per CDR3 protein. This sample yields about 210,000 distinct CDR3 sequences, of which about 10% are seen a single time; 2.5% to 3.5% belongs to the top ten. The rearrangement links TRBV7-2 to TRBJ2-4; the match to TRBD1 covers 8 bases. The TCR originated in a man younger than 35 who had mild COVID-19 (a few samples of this study predate the infection). Cell type and time point are not known. The sequenced sample was PBMCs or a T cell subset sorted from them (not recorded which). The CDR3 sequence: CASRPPGGSDIQYF. The DNA for the CDR3 is TGTGCCAGCAGACCACCAGGGGGCTCAGACATTCAGTACTTC.